This entry features one T cell receptor (beta chain) sequence. Its target is unknown. These data belong to a study of T cells in localized non-small cell lung cancer. Study-wide findings and caveats: Sequencing was limited to one tumor region, leaving the possibility of heterogeneity open. Of the tissues analyzed, uninvolved adjacent lung showed maximal T cell clonality, greater than tumor.

Trimming took off 1 base at V and 4 bases at J, with 7 bases between the two ends. The CDR3 has 13 amino acids. CDR1 is SNHLY and CDR2 is FYNNEI in the germline V gene. Sequencing was performed with immunoSEQ multiplex PCR; in TCRdb, only in-frame clones are kept and a portion is missing. The data show approximately 63,000 clones, roughly 90% seen once. This sequence joins TRBV2 and TRBJ1-2, with D uncertain. The sequenced sample was peripheral blood, obtained before any cancer treatment. The sequence derives from a man aged 35-69 years with stage I squamous cell lung carcinoma. The CDR3 reads CASSEGGTYGYTF. Written as DNA, the CDR3 is TGTGCCAGCAGTGAAGGAGGCACCTATGGCTACACCTTC.